This T cell receptor (beta chain) was recovered during a study of CD8+ T cells in alopecia areata. Overall study context: Dosing spanned 6 to 18 months on tofacitinib, then 6 months off drug.

Whole-study results and caveats: During tofacitinib treatment, many expanded lesional clones remained in scalp and blood.

Germline assignment: CDR1 MNHNY and CDR2 SVGAGI (reference sequence). The V end was cut by 10 bases, the J end by 3 bases, with 22 bases between. This CDR3 is 15 amino acids long. This clone has more than one count but fewer than ten. The antigen is not known. Extraction of RNA preceded its reverse transcription into cDNA, which served as the sequencing template. The repertoire was sequenced with immunoSEQ multiplex PCR; TCRdb's copy has only in-frame clones and lacks some. The sample carries over 150,000 clones, 50% to 65% recorded once. Treatment specified: oral pan-JAK inhibitor, 5-10 mg twice daily.

The sequence was collected from a human donor with alopecia areata. The chain has TRBV6-6 and TRBJ2-7; TRBD1 might be the D (5 bases). Sequencing was performed on CD8+ T cells sorted from blood, taken at week 24, from a patient treated with tofacitinib. The CDR3 is CATCLQGDCLYEQYF. As DNA, the CDR3 is TGTGCCACATGTTTGCAAGGGGATTGTCTCTACGAGCAGTACTTC.